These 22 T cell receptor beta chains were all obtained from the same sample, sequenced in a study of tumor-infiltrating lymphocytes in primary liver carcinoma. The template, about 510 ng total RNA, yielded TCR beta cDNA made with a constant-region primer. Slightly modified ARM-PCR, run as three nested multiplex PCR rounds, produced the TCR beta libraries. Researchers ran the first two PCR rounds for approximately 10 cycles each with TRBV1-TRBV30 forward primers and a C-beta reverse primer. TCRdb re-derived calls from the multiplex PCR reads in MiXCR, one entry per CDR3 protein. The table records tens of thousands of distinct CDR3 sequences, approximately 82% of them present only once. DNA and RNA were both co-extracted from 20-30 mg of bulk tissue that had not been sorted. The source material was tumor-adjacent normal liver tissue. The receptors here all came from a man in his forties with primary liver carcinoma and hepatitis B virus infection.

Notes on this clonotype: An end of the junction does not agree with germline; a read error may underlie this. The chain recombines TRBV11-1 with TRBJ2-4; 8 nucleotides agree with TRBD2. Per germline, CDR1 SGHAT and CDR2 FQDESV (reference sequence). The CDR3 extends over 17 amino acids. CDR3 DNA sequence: TGTGCCAACAGCTTTCCCGGGATTAGCGGGACCAAAAGCATTCAGTACTTC. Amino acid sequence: CANSFPGISGTKSIQYF.

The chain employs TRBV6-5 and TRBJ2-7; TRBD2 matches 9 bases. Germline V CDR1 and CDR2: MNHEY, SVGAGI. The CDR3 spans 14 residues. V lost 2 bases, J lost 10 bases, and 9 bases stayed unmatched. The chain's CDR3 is CASSYGREGNGQYF. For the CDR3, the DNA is TGTGCCAGCAGTTACGGGCGGGAGGGGAACGGTCAGTACTTC.

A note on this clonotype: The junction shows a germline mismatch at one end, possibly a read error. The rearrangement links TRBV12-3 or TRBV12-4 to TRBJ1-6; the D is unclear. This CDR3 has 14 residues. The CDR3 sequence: CATRQSGVGSPLHF. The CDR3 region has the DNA TGCGCCACCAGGCAATCCGGGGTCGGGTCACCCCTCCACTTT.

Here the CDR3 reads CSEVDRDTEAFF. CDR3 coding DNA: TGCAGCGAGGTTGACAGGGACACTGAAGCTTTCTTT. The chain is built from TRBV29-1 and TRBJ1-1, with 7 bases identical to TRBD1. The CDR3 sequence is 12 residues long. Germline V lookup: CDR1 SQVTM, CDR2 ANQGSEA. J lost 3 bases, V lost 7 bases, and 5 bases had no gene match.

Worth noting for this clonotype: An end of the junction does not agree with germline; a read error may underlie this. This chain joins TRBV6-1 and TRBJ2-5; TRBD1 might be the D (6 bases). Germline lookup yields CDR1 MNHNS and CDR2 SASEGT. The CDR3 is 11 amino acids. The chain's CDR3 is CASSEGDTQYF. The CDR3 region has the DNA TGTGCCAGCAGTGAAGGGGACACCCAGTATTTC.

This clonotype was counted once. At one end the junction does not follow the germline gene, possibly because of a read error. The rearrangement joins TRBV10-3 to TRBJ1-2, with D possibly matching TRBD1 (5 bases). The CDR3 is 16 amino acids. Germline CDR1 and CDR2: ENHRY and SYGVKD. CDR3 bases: TGTGCCAACAGTTTGAAGGGCGACAGTCCCTCAGGAGGCTACACTTTC. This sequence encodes CANSLKGDSPSGGYTF.

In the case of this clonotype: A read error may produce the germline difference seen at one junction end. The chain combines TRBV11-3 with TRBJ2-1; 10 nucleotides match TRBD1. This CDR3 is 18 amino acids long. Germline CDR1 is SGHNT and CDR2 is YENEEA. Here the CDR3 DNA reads TGTACCAGCAACTCAGATGAGGGGGACAGGGGTACCTACAATGAGCAGTTCTTC. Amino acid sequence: CTSNSDEGDRGTYNEQFF.

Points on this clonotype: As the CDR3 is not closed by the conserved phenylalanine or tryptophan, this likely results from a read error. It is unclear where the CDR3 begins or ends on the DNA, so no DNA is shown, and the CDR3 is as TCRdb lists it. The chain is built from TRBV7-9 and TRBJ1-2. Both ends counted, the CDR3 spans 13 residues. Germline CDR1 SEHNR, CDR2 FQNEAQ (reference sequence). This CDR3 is CASSRQGLGGYTL.

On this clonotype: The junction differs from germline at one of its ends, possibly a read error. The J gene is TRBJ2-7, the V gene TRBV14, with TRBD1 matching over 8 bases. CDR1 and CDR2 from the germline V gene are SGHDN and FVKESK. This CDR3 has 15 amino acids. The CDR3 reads CASSHPGQGSYEECF. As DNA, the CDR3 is TGTGCCAGCAGCCACCCCGGACAGGGCTCGTACGAGGAGTGCTTC.

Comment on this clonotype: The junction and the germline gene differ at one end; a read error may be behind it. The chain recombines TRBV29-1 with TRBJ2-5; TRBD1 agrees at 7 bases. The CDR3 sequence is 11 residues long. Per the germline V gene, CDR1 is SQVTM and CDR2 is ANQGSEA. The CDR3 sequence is CGGNSGGTQYF. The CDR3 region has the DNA TGTGGGGGAAATTCAGGGGGGACCCAGTACTTC.

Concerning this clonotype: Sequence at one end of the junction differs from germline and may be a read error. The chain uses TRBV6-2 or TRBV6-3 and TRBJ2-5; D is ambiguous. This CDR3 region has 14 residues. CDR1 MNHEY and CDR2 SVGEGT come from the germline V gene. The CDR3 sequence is CASSESGVQETHYF. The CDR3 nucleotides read TGTGCCAGCAGTGAGAGTGGGGTCCAAGAGACCCATTACTTC.

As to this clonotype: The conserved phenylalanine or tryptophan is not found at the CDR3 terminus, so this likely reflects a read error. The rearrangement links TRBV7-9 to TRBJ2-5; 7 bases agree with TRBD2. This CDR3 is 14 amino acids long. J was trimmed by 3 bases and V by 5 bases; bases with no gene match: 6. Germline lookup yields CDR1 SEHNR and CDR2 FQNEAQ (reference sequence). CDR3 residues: CASSIPSGKETQYL. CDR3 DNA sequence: TGTGCCAGCAGCATTCCTAGCGGAAAAGAGACCCAGTACCTC.

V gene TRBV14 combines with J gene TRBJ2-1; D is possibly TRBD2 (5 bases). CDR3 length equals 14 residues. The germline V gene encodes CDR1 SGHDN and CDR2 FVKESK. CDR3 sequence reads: CGIERKSSYNEQFF. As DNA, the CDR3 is TGTGGCATTGAGCGGAAGAGCTCCTACAATGAGCAGTTCTTC. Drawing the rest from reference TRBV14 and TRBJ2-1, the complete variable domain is EAGVTQFPSHSVIEKGQTVTLRCDPISGHDNLYWYRRVMGKEIKFLLHFVKESKQDESGMPNNRFLAERTGGTYSTLKVQPAELEDSGVYFCGIERKSSYNEQFFGPGTRLTVL.

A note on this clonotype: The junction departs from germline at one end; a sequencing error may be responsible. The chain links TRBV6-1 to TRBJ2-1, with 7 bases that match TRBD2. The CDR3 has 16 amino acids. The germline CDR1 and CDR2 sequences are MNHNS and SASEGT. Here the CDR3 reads CVSSERLAGSYNEQLF. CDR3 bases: TGTGTCAGCAGTGAGCGTTTAGCGGGCTCCTACAATGAACAGTTATTC.

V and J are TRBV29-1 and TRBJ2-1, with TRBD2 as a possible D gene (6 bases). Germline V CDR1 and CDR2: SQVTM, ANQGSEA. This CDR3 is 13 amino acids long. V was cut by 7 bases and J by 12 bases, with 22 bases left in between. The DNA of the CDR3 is TGCAGCGCCCAAGGACTAAGAGGGGATGGGCAGTTCTTC. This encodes CSAQGLRGDGQFF.

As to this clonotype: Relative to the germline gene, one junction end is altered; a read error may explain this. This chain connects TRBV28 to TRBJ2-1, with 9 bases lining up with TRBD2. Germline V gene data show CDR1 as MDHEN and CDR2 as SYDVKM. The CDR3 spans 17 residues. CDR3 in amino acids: CAISLSTSGPSYNEQFF. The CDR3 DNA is TGTGCCATCAGTTTGTCTACTAGCGGGCCTTCCTACAATGAGCAGTTCTTC.

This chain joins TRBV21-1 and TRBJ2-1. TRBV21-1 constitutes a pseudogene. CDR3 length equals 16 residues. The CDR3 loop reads CASNRARPDRPNEQFF. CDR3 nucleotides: TGTGCCAGCAACAGAGCGCGTCCGGACCGACCAAATGAGCAATTCTTC.

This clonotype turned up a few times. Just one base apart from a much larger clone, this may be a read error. CDR3 DNA: TGTGCCAGCGGTTCGGGACTAGCGGGAGGGTACACCGGGGAGCTGTTTTTT. It yields the protein CASGSGLAGGYTGELFF. The chain uses TRBV28 and TRBJ2-2, with 16 nucleotides matching TRBD2. The trim removed 8 bases at V and 3 bases at J, leaving 6 bases unmatched. Germline V lookup: CDR1 MDHEN, CDR2 SYDVKM. The CDR3 length is 17 residues.

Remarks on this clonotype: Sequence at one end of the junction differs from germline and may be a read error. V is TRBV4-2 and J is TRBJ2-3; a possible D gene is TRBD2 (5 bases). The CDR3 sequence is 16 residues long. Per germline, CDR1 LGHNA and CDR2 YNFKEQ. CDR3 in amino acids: CARSQEATGITDTQYF. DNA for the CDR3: TGTGCTAGGAGCCAAGAGGCGACGGGGATCACAGATACGCAGTACTTT.

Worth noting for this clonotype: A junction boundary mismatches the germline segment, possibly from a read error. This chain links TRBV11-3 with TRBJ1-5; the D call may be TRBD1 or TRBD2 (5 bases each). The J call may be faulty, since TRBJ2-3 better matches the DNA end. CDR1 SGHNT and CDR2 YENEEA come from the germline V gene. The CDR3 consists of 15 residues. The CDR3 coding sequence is TGTGCTAGCAGCTTAGATATGGGGGTGGCTCAGCCCCAGTATTTT. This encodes CASSLDMGVAQPQYF.

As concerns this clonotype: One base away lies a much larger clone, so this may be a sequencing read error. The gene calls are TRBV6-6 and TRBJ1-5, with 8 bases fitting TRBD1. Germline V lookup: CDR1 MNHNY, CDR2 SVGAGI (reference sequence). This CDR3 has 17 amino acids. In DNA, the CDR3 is TGTGCCGGCAGTTGGGTTCAGGGGGCGGATAGCAATCAGCCCCAGCATTTT. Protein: CAGSWVQGADSNQPQHF.

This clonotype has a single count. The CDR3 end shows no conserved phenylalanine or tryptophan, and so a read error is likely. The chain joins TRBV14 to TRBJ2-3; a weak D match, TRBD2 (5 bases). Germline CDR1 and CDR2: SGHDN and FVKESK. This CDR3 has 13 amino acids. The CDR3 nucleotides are TGTGCCAGCAGCCGAGGGTACACAGATGCGCAGTATGTT. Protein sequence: CASSRGYTDAQYV.